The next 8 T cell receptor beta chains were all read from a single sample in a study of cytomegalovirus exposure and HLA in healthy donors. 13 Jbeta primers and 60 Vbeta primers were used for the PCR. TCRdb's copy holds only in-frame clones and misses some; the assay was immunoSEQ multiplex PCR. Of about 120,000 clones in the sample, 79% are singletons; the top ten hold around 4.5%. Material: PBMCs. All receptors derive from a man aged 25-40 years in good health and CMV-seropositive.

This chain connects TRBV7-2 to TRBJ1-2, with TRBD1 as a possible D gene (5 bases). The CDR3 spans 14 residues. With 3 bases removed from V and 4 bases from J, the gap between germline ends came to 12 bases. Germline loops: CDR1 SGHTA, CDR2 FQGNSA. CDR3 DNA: TGTGCCAGCAGCTTGTCGGGGGGTGGCTATGGCTACACCTTC. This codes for CASSLSGGGYGYTF.

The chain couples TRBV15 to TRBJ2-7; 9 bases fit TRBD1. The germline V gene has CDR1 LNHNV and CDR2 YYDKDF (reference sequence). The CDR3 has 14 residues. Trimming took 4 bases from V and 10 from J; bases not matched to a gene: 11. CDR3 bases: TGTGCCACCAGCATGGGGGGACAGGGACTCCGTCAGTACTTC. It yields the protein CATSMGGQGLRQYF.

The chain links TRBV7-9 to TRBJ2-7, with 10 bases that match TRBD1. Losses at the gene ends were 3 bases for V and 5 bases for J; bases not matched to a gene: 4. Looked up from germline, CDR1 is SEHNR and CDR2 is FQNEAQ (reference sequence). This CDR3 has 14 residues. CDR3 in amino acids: CASSFTGQGNEQYF. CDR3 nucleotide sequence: TGTGCCAGCAGCTTCACGGGACAGGGGAACGAGCAGTACTTC.

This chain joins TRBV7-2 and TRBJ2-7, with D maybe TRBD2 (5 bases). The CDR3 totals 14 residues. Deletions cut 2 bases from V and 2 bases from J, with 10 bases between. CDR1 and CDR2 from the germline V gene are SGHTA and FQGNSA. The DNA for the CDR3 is TGTGCCAGCAGCTTAATTCTCGGGACCTACGAGCAGTACTTC. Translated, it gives CASSLILGTYEQYF.

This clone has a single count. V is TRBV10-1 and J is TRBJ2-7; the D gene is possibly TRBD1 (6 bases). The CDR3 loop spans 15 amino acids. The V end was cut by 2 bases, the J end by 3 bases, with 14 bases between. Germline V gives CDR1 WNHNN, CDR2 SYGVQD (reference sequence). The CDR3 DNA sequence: TGCGCCAGCAGTGAGACAGGGTTCATGAGCTACGAGCAGTACTTC. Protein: CASSETGFMSYEQYF.

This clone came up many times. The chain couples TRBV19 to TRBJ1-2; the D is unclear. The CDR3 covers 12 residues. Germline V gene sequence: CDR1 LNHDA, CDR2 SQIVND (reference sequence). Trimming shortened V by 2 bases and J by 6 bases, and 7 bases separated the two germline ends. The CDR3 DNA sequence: TGTGCCAGTAGTATACGGGTGGATGGCTACACCTTC. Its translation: CASSIRVDGYTF.

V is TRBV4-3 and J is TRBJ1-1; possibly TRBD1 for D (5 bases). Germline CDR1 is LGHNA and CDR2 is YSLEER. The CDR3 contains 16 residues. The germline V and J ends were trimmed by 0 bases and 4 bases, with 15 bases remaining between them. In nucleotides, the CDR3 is TGCGCCAGCAGCCAAGATCATCCGCGGGGCGGCACTGAAGCTTTCTTT. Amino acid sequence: CASSQDHPRGGTEAFF.

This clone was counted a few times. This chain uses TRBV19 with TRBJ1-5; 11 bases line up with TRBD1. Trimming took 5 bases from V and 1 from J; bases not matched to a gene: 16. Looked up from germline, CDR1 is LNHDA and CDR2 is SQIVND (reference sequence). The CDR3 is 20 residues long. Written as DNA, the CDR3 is TGTGCCAGTAGTGCCCATCGATGGACAGGGGGCGGGTTGAGCAATCAGCCCCAGCATTTT. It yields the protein CASSAHRWTGGGLSNQPQHF.